One and the same sample provided the 4 T cell receptor beta chains below, sequenced in a study of T cell repertoires in cytomegalovirus infection. These receptors' targets are unknown. TCRdb re-analysed the reads in MiXCR, keeping a single row per CDR3 protein. The sample yields roughly 110,000 distinct CDR3 sequences, around a tenth seen once. The material sequenced was PBMCs, sequenced either directly or after in vitro stimulation (not recorded which). These receptors were obtained from a human donor in good health (CMV status not recorded). Some clones in this sample may be carry-over from other donors' samples.

The V and J genes are TRBV10-3 and TRBJ2-2, with D hard to call. V lost 7 bases, J lost 2 bases, and 5 bases lay in between. Germline V gene lookup returns CDR1 ENHRY and CDR2 SYGVKD. This CDR3 spans 12 amino acids. CDR3 sequence reads: CAIMTNTGELFF. The CDR3 DNA reads TGTGCCATCATGACCAACACCGGGGAGCTGTTTTTT.

This clonotype was seen at least ten times. The J gene is TRBJ1-3, the V gene TRBV6-2 or TRBV6-3; D is uncertain. The germline V gene has CDR1 MNHEY and CDR2 SVGEGT. This CDR3 spans 15 amino acids. Trimming cost V 2 bases and J 0 bases, with 8 bases left between them. DNA of the CDR3: TGTGCCAGCAGTTACATGGGAACCTCTGGAAACACCATATATTTT. Protein: CASSYMGTSGNTIYF.

This clonotype was counted ten times or more. The chain links TRBV7-2 to TRBJ2-1; 8 bases are a match to TRBD2. Trimming removed 1 base from V and 4 bases from J; junction bases left unmatched: 3. This CDR3 has 15 residues. The germline CDR1 and CDR2 sequences are SGHTA and FQGNSA. CDR3 coding DNA: TGTGCCAGCAGCTTAGATGGCGGGGGGTACAATGAGCAGTTCTTC. It is translated as CASSLDGGGYNEQFF.

This clonotype showed up many times. The chain combines TRBV7-4 with TRBJ2-7, with D tentatively TRBD2 (6 bases). This CDR3 is 17 amino acids long. Germline V gene sequence: CDR1 SGHVT, CDR2 SQSDAQ. V gave up 5 bases and J gave up 2 bases, with 22 bases separating them. The CDR3 DNA is TGTGCCAGCAGCGCACATGAGGGGCGGGACGTTACCTACGAGCAGTACTTC. It translates to CASSAHEGRDVTYEQYF.